Described below is a single T cell receptor beta chain sequence and its context. CDR1 is MNHEY, CDR2 SVGAGI, per germline. Trimming removed 5 bases at V and 3 bases at J, with 14 bases between. The CDR3 consists of 14 residues. The record originates from a study of control samples from healthy donors and cancer patients. Clones were sequenced by immunoSEQ multiplex PCR, and TCRdb holds only the in-frame ones, with some missing. Seen here are some 150,000 clones, 91% observed once, and the top ten hold more than 1.3%. The chain uses TRBV6-5 and TRBJ2-7, with TRBD2 as a possible D gene (7 bases). The clonotype originates from a woman under 40 in good health. The sequenced sample was blood. CDR3 protein: CASSKNRDYYEQYF. In nucleotides, the CDR3 is TGTGCCAGCAGTAAAAACAGGGACTACTACGAGCAGTACTTC.